This T cell receptor beta chain was sequenced for a study of blood T cell repertoires in COVID-19. About the study: Acute-phase and convalescent COVID-19 samples originated in the United States, Italy and Spain. Sources were T cells, B-cell-depleted T cells, or PBMCs; the material itself was cDNA or gDNA.

Authors' data handling: The assay estimated nucleated cells by amplifying reference gene primers. The data were produced by immunoSEQ multiplex PCR, yet TCRdb's version contains in-frame clones alone and is incomplete. V, J and clone size derive from that table, while D and trimming were established from the DNA sequence. In the table there are 15,000 to 18,000 clones, around four fifths of which are singletons. The sample consisted of peripheral blood. The sequence came from an elderly man with active or convalescent COVID-19.

DNA of the CDR3: TGTGCCACCAAGCCGTTAGGACAGGACGACTATGGCTACACCTTC. It yields the protein CATKPLGQDDYGYTF. This chain connects TRBV24-1 to TRBJ1-2; 7 bases are shared with TRBD1. The length of the CDR3 is 15 residues. Germline CDR1 KGHDR, CDR2 SFDVKD. Trimming at V came to 8 bases and at J to 3 bases, leaving 11 bases not matched to a gene.